The 29 T cell receptor beta chains in this list originate from one sample, sequenced in a study of blood T cells in healthy people across ages. Primers used in a second PCR of roughly 7 to 11 cycles were a sample-barcoded 5' primer and a J-beta primer mix. TCRdb reprocessed the 5' RACE reads with MiXCR, giving one entry per CDR3 protein. Among 1.8 million or so distinct CDR3 sequences listed, approximately 39% were seen once. The sequenced sample consisted of blood. Receptor source: a human donor in good health.

The rearrangement links TRBV6-2 or TRBV6-3 to TRBJ2-3; 7 bases agree with TRBD1. J was trimmed by 2 bases and V by 6 bases; bases with no gene match: 2. The germline CDR1 and CDR2 sequences are MNHEY and SVGEGT. The CDR3 runs 13 residues. CDR3 region: CASRQGYTDTQYF. CDR3 sequence (DNA): TGTGCCAGCAGACAGGGGTACACAGATACGCAGTATTTT.

The chain has TRBV20-1 and TRBJ2-5; 10 positions agree with TRBD2. With 4 bases clipped from V and 4 bases from J, the junction kept 6 bases outside the gene matches. The germline CDR1 and CDR2 sequences are DFQATT and SNEGSKA (reference sequence). The CDR3 spans 14 residues. The CDR3 sequence: CSAISSGGGETQYF. The CDR3 coding sequence is TGCAGTGCTATTTCTAGCGGGGGAGGAGAGACCCAGTACTTC.

Only a few counts were recorded for this clonotype. The V gene is TRBV7-6, the J gene TRBJ1-2; D is perhaps TRBD1 (5 bases). The CDR3 contains 15 residues. Trimming left V 5 bases short and J 1 base short, with 14 bases between. CDR1 is SGHVS, CDR2 FNYEAQ, per germline. The CDR3, as DNA: TGTGCCAGCAGCCCGAGGACAAGGGATAACTATGGCTACACCTTC. Protein product: CASSPRTRDNYGYTF.

The chain couples TRBV29-1 to TRBJ2-3; 8 bases match TRBD1. Germline CDR1 is SQVTM and CDR2 is ANQGSEA. This CDR3 spans 13 amino acids. Trimming cost V 6 bases and J 5 bases; bases outside gene matches: 7. Here the CDR3 reads CSVGTGGGDTQYF. The DNA of the CDR3 is TGCAGCGTGGGGACAGGAGGAGGAGATACGCAGTATTTT.

Many counts were recorded for this clonotype. J is TRBJ1-5 and V is TRBV6-6; D uncertain. The CDR3 sequence is 12 residues long. In germline, CDR1 is MNHNY, CDR2 SVGAGI (reference sequence). V shed 2 bases and J shed 5 bases, with 4 bases lying between them. The CDR3 DNA reads TGTGCCAGCAGTTACGGGTATCAGCCCCAGCATTTT. Its protein is CASSYGYQPQHF.

The V and J genes are TRBV6-1 and TRBJ2-3; perhaps TRBD2 as D (6 bases). V lost 0 bases, J lost 0 bases, and 34 bases lay in between. Per the germline V gene, CDR1 is MNHNS and CDR2 is SASEGT. The CDR3 is made up of 24 amino acids. CDR3 region: CASSEAFQSLVFDPGVSSTDTQYF. CDR3 DNA: TGTGCCAGCAGTGAAGCCTTTCAATCCCTAGTCTTTGACCCGGGGGTTTCTAGCACAGATACGCAGTATTTT.

This clonotype was seen a few times. This chain uses TRBV15 with TRBJ1-2, with 7 bases matching TRBD1. J was trimmed by 0 bases and V by 8 bases; bases with no gene match: 0. Germline lookup yields CDR1 LNHNV and CDR2 YYDKDF (reference sequence). This CDR3 comprises 12 residues. This CDR3 is CATGQANYGYTF. The CDR3 coding sequence is TGTGCCACCGGACAGGCTAACTATGGCTACACCTTC. Using reference TRBV15 and TRBJ1-2 for the parts outside the CDR3, the full variable domain is DAMVIQNPRYQVTQFGKPVTLSCSQTLNHNVMYWYQQKSSQAPKLLFHYYDKDFNNEADTPDNFQSRRPNTSFCFLDIRSPGLGDTAMYLCATGQANYGYTFGSGTRLTVV.

This clonotype was seen only a few times. The chain is built from TRBV27 and TRBJ2-4; D uncertain. Per germline, CDR1 MNHEY and CDR2 SMNVEV (reference sequence). Trimming took off 6 bases at V and 0 bases at J, with 6 bases between the two ends. This CDR3 is 13 amino acids long. CDR3 DNA: TGTGCCAGCAGCGACCTAGCCAAAAACATTCAGTACTTC. It yields the protein CASSDLAKNIQYF.

This clonotype has a count of ten or more. The rearrangement joins TRBV10-3 to TRBJ2-7; D is unclear. The V gene lost 2 bases and the J gene lost 1 base, with 3 bases spanning the gap. The germline V gene encodes CDR1 ENHRY and CDR2 SYGVKD. There are 12 residues in the CDR3. DNA for the CDR3: TGTGCCATCAGTGAGAATTCCTACGAGCAGTACTTC. Translation: CAISENSYEQYF.

The chain uses TRBV4-3 and TRBJ1-1; TRBD1 aligns across 8 bases. The CDR3 length is 15 residues. Germline V gene lookup returns CDR1 LGHNA and CDR2 YSLEER. The trim removed 0 bases at V and 6 bases at J, leaving 6 bases unmatched. CDR3 protein: CASSQDDRGDAEAFF. The CDR3 nucleotides are TGCGCCAGCAGCCAAGATGACAGGGGTGACGCTGAAGCTTTCTTT.

This chain connects TRBV6-2 or TRBV6-3 to TRBJ1-2, with 8 bases that match TRBD1. V dropped 5 bases and J dropped 4; count of bases not matched to a gene: 9. There are 15 residues in the CDR3. In germline, CDR1 is MNHEY, CDR2 SVGEGT. In DNA, the CDR3 is TGTGCCAGCAGTCCCGTGGACAGGGATATCTATGGCTACACCTTC. This translates into CASSPVDRDIYGYTF.

V and J are TRBV7-6 and TRBJ1-3; weak D call: TRBD1 (5 bases). CDR3 length equals 16 residues. Per the germline V gene, CDR1 is SGHVS and CDR2 is FNYEAQ. Trimming shortened V by 0 bases and J by 0 bases, and 9 bases separated the two germline ends. The chain's CDR3 is CASSLAGGISGNTIYF. Here the CDR3 DNA reads TGTGCCAGCAGCTTAGCGGGGGGGATCTCTGGAAACACCATATATTTT.

This clonotype was seen once. The chain carries TRBV4-2 and TRBJ1-2, with 12 bases aligning to TRBD1. The V and J ends lost 0 bases and 2 bases, in that order; junction bases with no gene match: 7. Germline V gene lookup returns CDR1 LGHNA and CDR2 YNFKEQ. The length of the CDR3 is 18 residues. CDR3 loop: CASSQDRDRGQVNYGYTF. The CDR3 coding sequence is TGTGCCAGCAGCCAAGACCGGGACAGGGGGCAAGTCAACTATGGCTACACCTTC.

A few counts support this clonotype. The chain joins TRBV10-3 to TRBJ1-1; D is unclear. V was shortened by 4 bases and J by 9 bases, with 12 bases between the two germline ends. This CDR3 has 12 residues. The germline gives CDR1 ENHRY, CDR2 SYGVKD. The CDR3 reads CAISAGPLKAFF. CDR3 DNA sequence: TGTGCCATCAGTGCTGGACCTCTTAAAGCTTTCTTT.

The chain recombines TRBV29-1 with TRBJ1-2; TRBD1 might be the D (6 bases). The length of the CDR3 is 11 residues. Trimming removed 6 bases from V and 5 bases from J, with 10 bases in between. Per germline, CDR1 SQVTM and CDR2 ANQGSEA. DNA of the CDR3: TGCAGCGTCCTCACAGGGTATGGCTACACCTTC. Translated: CSVLTGYGYTF.

V usage is TRBV20-1 and J usage is TRBJ2-3; D remains unclear. The CDR3 length is 12 residues. Between the trimmed V and J ends, which lost 5 bases and 5 bases, there was a span of 11 bases. Germline CDR1 is DFQATT and CDR2 is SNEGSKA (reference sequence). The CDR3 loop reads CSASPRIDTQYF. The CDR3 coding sequence is TGCAGTGCTTCCCCTAGAATAGATACGCAGTATTTT.

The chain carries TRBV5-1 and TRBJ2-5, with D possibly called TRBD1 or TRBD2 (5 bases each). The V end was cut by 4 bases, the J end by 8 bases, with 18 bases between. Germline-derived CDR1 and CDR2 are SGHRS and YFSETQ. This CDR3 has 14 amino acids. CDR3 loop: CASSTDSSRETQYF. For the CDR3, the DNA is TGCGCCAGCAGCACAGACAGTTCTCGGGAAACCCAGTACTTC.

The chain uses TRBV10-3 and TRBJ1-1; no clear D gene. V shed 9 bases and J shed 4 bases, with 12 bases lying between them. Germline lookup yields CDR1 ENHRY and CDR2 SYGVKD. CDR3 length: 12 amino acids. This CDR3 is CAIALAGTEAFF. In DNA form, the CDR3 reads TGTGCCATTGCCCTAGCGGGCACTGAAGCTTTCTTT.

The V and J genes are TRBV7-2 and TRBJ2-7, with 8 bases that match TRBD1. The ends lost 5 bases at V and 4 bases at J; junction bases unmatched: 13. Germline CDR1 is SGHTA and CDR2 is FQGNSA. CDR3 length equals 16 residues. As DNA, the CDR3 is TGTGCCAGCAGCCCTGCGTCGGGACAGGCACCTTACGAGCAGTACTTC. Protein: CASSPASGQAPYEQYF.

This CDR3 reads CASSIAAQGGYTF. The CDR3 DNA reads as TGTGCCAGCAGCATCGCCGCCCAGGGAGGCTACACCTTC. The gene calls are TRBV6-2 or TRBV6-3 and TRBJ1-2; weak D call: TRBD1 (5 bases). The germline CDR1 and CDR2 sequences are MNHEY and SVGEGT. The CDR3 consists of 13 residues. V lost 6 bases to trimming and J lost 8 bases, with 16 bases between them.

The chain employs TRBV20-1 and TRBJ2-7; 8 bases line up with TRBD1. The V segment lost 0 bases and the J segment 0 bases; nucleotides outside the gene matches: 1. Germline CDR1 DFQATT, CDR2 SNEGSKA (reference sequence). This CDR3 contains 14 residues. CDR3 sequence (DNA): TGCAGTGCTAGAGAGGACAGGGCCTCCTACGAGCAGTACTTC. Protein product: CSAREDRASYEQYF.

This clonotype was counted between two and nine times. The rearrangement links TRBV12-3 or TRBV12-4 to TRBJ1-5; perhaps TRBD1 as D (5 bases). CDR3 length: 14 amino acids. The germline V and J ends were trimmed by 1 base and 7 bases, with 11 bases remaining between them. This chain's CDR3 is CASSLGGERQPQHF. The CDR3 DNA is TGTGCCAGCAGTTTAGGAGGGGAGCGACAGCCCCAGCATTTT.

This clonotype has just a few counts. This chain joins TRBV6-5 and TRBJ1-2; D is uncertain. Per the germline V gene, CDR1 is MNHEY and CDR2 is SVGAGI. CDR3 length: 15 residues. Deletions cut 1 base from V and 0 bases from J, with 9 bases between. CDR3 in amino acids: CASSYFAAANYGYTF. The DNA of the CDR3 is TGTGCCAGCAGTTACTTTGCAGCCGCTAACTATGGCTACACCTTC.

The chain couples TRBV7-9 to TRBJ2-7; D uncertain. Looked up from germline, CDR1 is SEHNR and CDR2 is FQNEAQ (reference sequence). The CDR3 covers 12 residues. With 4 bases removed from V and 2 bases from J, the gap between germline ends came to 6 bases. The CDR3 sequence is CASSSWTYEQYF. CDR3 coding DNA: TGTGCCAGCAGCTCTTGGACCTACGAGCAGTACTTC.

The chain employs TRBV5-1 and TRBJ2-1, with D possibly TRBD2 on 5 matching bases. The CDR3 is 12 amino acids. Germline V gene sequence: CDR1 SGHRS, CDR2 YFSETQ. V lost 3 bases and J lost 9, with 10 bases in between. The CDR3 bases are TGCGCCAGCAGCTCAACTAGGCGTGAGCAGTTCTTC. The encoded protein is CASSSTRREQFF.

The CDR3 DNA sequence: TGCAGTGCTAGAGATTTTGGGACAGGGGGCGAAGGAAAACTGTTTTTT. It is translated as CSARDFGTGGEGKLFF. The chain links TRBV20-1 to TRBJ1-4; 12 bases line up with TRBD1. The J segment lost 10 bases and the V segment lost 0 bases, leaving 9 bases of the junction unmatched. Looked up from germline, CDR1 is DFQATT and CDR2 is SNEGSKA (reference sequence). The CDR3 runs to 16 residues.

To note about this clonotype: At one end the junction does not follow the germline gene, possibly because of a read error. CDR3 in DNA: TGTGCCGGCAGTTTAGTGGTGGCAGGCCCCACAGATACGCAGTATTTT. Its protein is CAGSLVVAGPTDTQYF. The V gene is TRBV12-3 or TRBV12-4, the J gene TRBJ2-3, with D hard to call. The CDR3 spans 16 residues.

The chain employs TRBV4-1 and TRBJ1-3; D remains ambiguous. The CDR3 spans 13 residues. The germline CDR1 and CDR2 sequences are MGHRA and YSYEKL. V was clipped by 0 bases and J by 3 bases, with 3 bases between them. This chain's CDR3 is CASSQEFGNTIYF. For the CDR3, the DNA is TGCGCCAGCAGCCAAGAATTTGGAAACACCATATATTTT.

This sequence joins TRBV5-5 and TRBJ2-7, with TRBD1 matching 7 bases. CDR3 size: 14 residues. CDR1 is SGHKS and CDR2 is YYEKEE in the germline V gene (reference sequence). Unmatched junction bases numbered 9, after V lost 6 bases and J lost 3 bases. The CDR3 DNA reads as TGTGCCAGCATCCCTGCAGGGGGAATCTACGAGCAGTACTTC. Encoded protein: CASIPAGGIYEQYF.